These 8 T cell receptor beta chains originate from one sample sequenced in a study of blood T cells in healthy people across ages. Next came a second PCR, run for roughly 6 to 11 cycles, which used a sample-barcoded 5' primer along with a J-beta primer mix. TCRdb reprocessed the 5' RACE reads with MiXCR, giving one entry per CDR3 protein. The table includes about 570,000 distinct CDR3 sequences, 25% to 30% detected once. The sample consisted of blood. All receptors derive from a woman in her 70s in good health.

The CDR3 protein is CASSLELAAYEQYF. The CDR3 DNA follows: TGTGCCAGCAGCTTAGAACTAGCGGCATACGAGCAGTACTTC. This sequence joins TRBV7-2 and TRBJ2-7; 8 nucleotides line up with TRBD2. This CDR3 is 14 amino acids long. Germline CDR1 reads SGHTA; CDR2 reads FQGNSA. V lost 1 base, J lost 4 bases, and 3 bases stayed unmatched. Complete variable domain (other parts from reference TRBV7-2 and TRBJ2-7): GAGVSQSPSNKVTEKGKDVELRCDPISGHTALYWYRQSLGQGLEFLIYFQGNSAPDKSGLPSDRFSAERTGGSVSTLTIQRTQQEDSAVYLCASSLELAAYEQYFGPGTRLTVT.

This clonotype was recorded a few times. This chain uses TRBV18 with TRBJ2-3; D ambiguous. Germline values: CDR1 KGHSH, CDR2 LQKENI. The CDR3 contains 18 residues. V shed 3 bases and J shed 2 bases, with 21 bases lying between them. The DNA for the CDR3 is TGTGCCAGCTCACCCAACAGCCCCGGCCATTTGAACACAGATACGCAGTATTTT. Its protein is CASSPNSPGHLNTDTQYF.

This clonotype was observed a few times. The chain employs TRBV5-5 and TRBJ1-6; possibly TRBD1 for D (5 bases). The germline gives CDR1 SGHKS, CDR2 YYEKEE (reference sequence). This CDR3 contains 15 residues. The germline V and J ends were trimmed by 4 bases and 4 bases, with 12 bases remaining between them. The CDR3 DNA is TGTGCCAGCAGCAACGGCCCAGGGTATAATTCACCCCTCCACTTT. It specifies CASSNGPGYNSPLHF.

Worth noting for this clonotype: Possible read error: a much larger clone is one base away. V and J are TRBV5-5 and TRBJ2-1; possible D gene TRBD1, 5 bases. This CDR3 is built from 15 residues. Germline lookup yields CDR1 SGHKS and CDR2 YYEKEE (reference sequence). The CDR3 sequence: CASSPTGSSYHEQFF. Here the CDR3 DNA reads TGTGCCAGCAGTCCTACAGGTAGCTCCTACCATGAGCAGTTCTTC.

Ten or more counts support this clonotype. The DNA for the CDR3 is TGTGCCAGCAGTTTATCGTATCAGCCCCAGCATTTT. Translation: CASSLSYQPQHF. J is TRBJ1-5 and V is TRBV12-3 or TRBV12-4, with D unclear. The CDR3 has 12 residues. The V gene lost 2 bases and the J gene lost 5 bases, with 4 bases spanning the gap.

A few counts support this clonotype. The rearrangement joins TRBV5-1 to TRBJ2-5, with a tentative D call TRBD2 (6 bases). There are 15 residues in the CDR3. V gave up 0 bases and J gave up 6 bases, with 15 bases separating them. Germline V gene sequence: CDR1 SGHRS, CDR2 YFSETQ. In DNA, the CDR3 is TGCGCCAGCAGCTTGGGCGGGGTCCAAGGAAAGACCCAGTACTTC. It encodes CASSLGGVQGKTQYF.

This clonotype was observed a few times. The gene calls are TRBV5-6 and TRBJ2-5; tentative D call: TRBD1 (6 bases). The J call may not be correct, given that the DNA end is closer to TRBJ2-1. The CDR3 extends over 13 amino acids. The germline V gene has CDR1 SGHDT and CDR2 YYEEEE. The CDR3 DNA reads as TGTGCCAGCAGCTTCGGACAGCATGGTGAGCAGTTCTTC. This gives the protein CASSFGQHGEQFF.

This chain uses TRBV12-3 or TRBV12-4 with TRBJ1-2; 10 bases are a match to TRBD1. The CDR3 sequence is 16 residues long. V dropped 3 bases and J dropped 6; count of bases not matched to a gene: 10. CDR3 nucleotide sequence: TGTGCCAGCAGTTTGGGGACAGGGGATCACCGGGATGGCTACACCTTC. It yields the protein CASSLGTGDHRDGYTF.